This TCR beta chain was sequenced during a study of blood T cell repertoires in COVID-19. V lost 0 bases, J lost 1 base, and 8 bases lay in between. The CDR3 totals 16 residues. Per the germline V gene, CDR1 is SGHRS and CDR2 is YFSETQ. Assay used: immunoSEQ multiplex PCR; TCRdb lists only in-frame clones, some missing. The top ten hold about 10% of the sample, which has a few hundred thousand clones, approximately 80% seen once. A note on this clone: This specimen includes other DNA sequences encoding the same CDR3.

The TCR was taken from an elderly woman with acute or convalescent COVID-19. Sequencing input: peripheral blood. V and J are TRBV5-1 and TRBJ1-6; no clear D. Here the CDR3 DNA reads TGCGCCAGCAGCTTGGCCGGAGGGTCCTATAATTCACCCCTCCACTTT. Its translation: CASSLAGGSYNSPLHF.